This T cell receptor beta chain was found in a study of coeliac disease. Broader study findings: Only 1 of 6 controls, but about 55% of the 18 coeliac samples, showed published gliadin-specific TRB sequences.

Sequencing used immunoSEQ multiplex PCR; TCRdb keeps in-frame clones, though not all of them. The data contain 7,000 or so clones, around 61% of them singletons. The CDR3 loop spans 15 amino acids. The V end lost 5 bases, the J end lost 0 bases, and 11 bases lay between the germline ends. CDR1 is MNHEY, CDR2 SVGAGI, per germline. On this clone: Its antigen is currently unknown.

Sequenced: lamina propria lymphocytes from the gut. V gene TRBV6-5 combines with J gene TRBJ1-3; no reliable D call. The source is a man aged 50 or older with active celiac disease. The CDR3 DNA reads TGTGCCAGCAGTCGCGGGCCCTCCTCTGGAAACACCATATATTTT. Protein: CASSRGPSSGNTIYF.